Here is one T cell receptor beta chain with its context. Additional DNA sequences in this sample encode the identical CDR3. Generated by immunoSEQ multiplex PCR, the TCRdb table keeps only in-frame clones and is missing some. This table holds some 180,000 clones, approximately 90% found once. This specimen comes from a study of T cell responses to AZD1222 COVID-19 vaccine. The germline gives CDR1 SGHAT, CDR2 FQNNGV. V shed 4 bases, J shed 4 bases, and the junction held 4 bases outside the gene matches. The CDR3 runs 14 residues. The chain employs TRBV11-2 and TRBJ1-2; 9 nucleotides match TRBD1. This TCR derives from an adult who received the AZD1222 COVID-19 vaccine. The material sequenced was peripheral blood, taken 28 days after the second AZD1222 dose. CDR3 DNA: TGTGCCAGCAGCTCGACAGGGGGAGGCTATGGCTACACCTTC. Protein sequence: CASSSTGGGYGYTF.